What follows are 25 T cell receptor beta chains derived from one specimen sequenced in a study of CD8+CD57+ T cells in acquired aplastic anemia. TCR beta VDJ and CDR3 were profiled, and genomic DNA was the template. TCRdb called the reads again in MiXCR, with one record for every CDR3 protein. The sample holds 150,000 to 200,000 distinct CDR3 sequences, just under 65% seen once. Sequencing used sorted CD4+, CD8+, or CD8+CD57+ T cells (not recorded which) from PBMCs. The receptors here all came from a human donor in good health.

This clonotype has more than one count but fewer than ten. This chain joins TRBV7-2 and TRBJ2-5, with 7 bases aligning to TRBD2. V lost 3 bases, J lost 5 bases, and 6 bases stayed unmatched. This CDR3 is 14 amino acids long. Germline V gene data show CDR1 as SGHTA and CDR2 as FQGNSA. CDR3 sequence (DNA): TGTGCCAGCAGCTTCAGAGCGGGGTACGAGACCCAGTACTTC. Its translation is CASSFRAGYETQYF.

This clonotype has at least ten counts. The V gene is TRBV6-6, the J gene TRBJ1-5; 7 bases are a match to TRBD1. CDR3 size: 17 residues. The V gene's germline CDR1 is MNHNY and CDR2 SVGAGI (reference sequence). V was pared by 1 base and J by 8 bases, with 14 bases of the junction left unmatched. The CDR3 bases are TGTGCCAGCAGTTACTGGAAAGGGGGCCAGGGGAGCGAGCCCCAGCATTTT. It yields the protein CASSYWKGGQGSEPQHF.

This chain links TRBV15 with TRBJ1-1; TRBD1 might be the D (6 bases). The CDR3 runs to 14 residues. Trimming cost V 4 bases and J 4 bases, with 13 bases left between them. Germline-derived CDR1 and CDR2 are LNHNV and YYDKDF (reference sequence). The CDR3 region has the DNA TGTGCCACCAGCAACCCGAGAGGGGGCACTGAAGCTTTCTTT. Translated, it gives CATSNPRGGTEAFF. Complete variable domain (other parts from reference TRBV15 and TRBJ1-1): DAMVIQNPRYQVTQFGKPVTLSCSQTLNHNVMYWYQQKSSQAPKLLFHYYDKDFNNEADTPDNFQSRRPNTSFCFLDIRSPGLGDTAMYLCATSNPRGGTEAFFGQGTRLTVV.

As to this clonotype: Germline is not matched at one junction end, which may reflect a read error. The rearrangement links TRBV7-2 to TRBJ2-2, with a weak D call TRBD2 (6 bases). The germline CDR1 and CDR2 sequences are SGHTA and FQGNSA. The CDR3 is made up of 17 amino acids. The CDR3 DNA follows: TGTGCCAGCAGTTCGCTACGGGTGGACCCGAACACCGGGGGGCTGTTTTTT. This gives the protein CASSSLRVDPNTGGLFF.

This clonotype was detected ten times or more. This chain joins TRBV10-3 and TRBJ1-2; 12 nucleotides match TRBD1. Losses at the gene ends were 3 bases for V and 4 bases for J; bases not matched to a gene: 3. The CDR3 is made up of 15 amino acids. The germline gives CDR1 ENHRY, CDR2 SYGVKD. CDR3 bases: TGTGCCATCAGTGACGGGACAGGGGGCGGCTATGGCTACACCTTC. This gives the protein CAISDGTGGGYGYTF.

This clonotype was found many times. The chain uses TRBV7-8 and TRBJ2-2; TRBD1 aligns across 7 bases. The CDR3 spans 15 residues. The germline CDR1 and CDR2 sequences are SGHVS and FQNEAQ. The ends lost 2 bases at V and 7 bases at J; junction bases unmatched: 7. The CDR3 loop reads CASSLLGGGGGELFF. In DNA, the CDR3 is TGTGCCAGCAGCTTACTAGGGGGCGGCGGCGGGGAGCTGTTTTTT.

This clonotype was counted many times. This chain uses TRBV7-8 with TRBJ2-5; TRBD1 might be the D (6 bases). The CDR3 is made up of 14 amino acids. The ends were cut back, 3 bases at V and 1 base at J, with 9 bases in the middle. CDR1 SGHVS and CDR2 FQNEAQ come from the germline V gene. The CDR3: CASSLGQTQETQYF. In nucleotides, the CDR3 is TGTGCCAGCAGCTTGGGACAAACCCAAGAGACCCAGTACTTC.

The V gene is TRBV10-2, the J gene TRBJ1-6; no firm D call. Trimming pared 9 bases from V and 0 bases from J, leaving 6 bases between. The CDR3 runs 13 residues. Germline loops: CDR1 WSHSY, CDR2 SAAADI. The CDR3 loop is CASTSSYNSPLHF. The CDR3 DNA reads TGCGCCAGTACGAGCTCCTATAATTCACCCCTCCACTTT.

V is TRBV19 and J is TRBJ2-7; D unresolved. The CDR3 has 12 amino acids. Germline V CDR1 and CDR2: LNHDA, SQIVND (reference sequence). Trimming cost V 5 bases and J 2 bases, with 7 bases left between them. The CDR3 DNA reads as TGTGCCAGTAGTTCTCTAACCTACGAGCAGTACTTC. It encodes CASSSLTYEQYF.

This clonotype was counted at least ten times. Written as DNA, the CDR3 is TGTGCCAGCAGCGGTCAGGGGGCCGGGTTAAATGAGCAGTTCTTC. Translating gives CASSGQGAGLNEQFF. The J gene is TRBJ2-1, the V gene TRBV9; 8 bases match TRBD1. With V trimmed by 3 bases and J by 7 bases, 9 bases remained unmatched. CDR3 length: 15 residues. From germline, CDR1 is SGDLS and CDR2 YYNGEE.

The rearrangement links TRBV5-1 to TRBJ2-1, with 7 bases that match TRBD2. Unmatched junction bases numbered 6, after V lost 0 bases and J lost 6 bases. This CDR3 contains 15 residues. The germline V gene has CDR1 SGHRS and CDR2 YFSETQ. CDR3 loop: CASSLGGGSSNEQFF. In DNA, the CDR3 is TGCGCCAGCAGCTTGGGTGGCGGGAGTAGCAATGAGCAGTTCTTC.

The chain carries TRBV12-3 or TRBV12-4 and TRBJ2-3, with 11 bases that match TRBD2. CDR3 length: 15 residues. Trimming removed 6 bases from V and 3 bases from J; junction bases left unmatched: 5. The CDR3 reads CASRTGTSGTDTQYF. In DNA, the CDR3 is TGTGCCAGCAGGACCGGGACTAGCGGTACAGATACGCAGTATTTT.

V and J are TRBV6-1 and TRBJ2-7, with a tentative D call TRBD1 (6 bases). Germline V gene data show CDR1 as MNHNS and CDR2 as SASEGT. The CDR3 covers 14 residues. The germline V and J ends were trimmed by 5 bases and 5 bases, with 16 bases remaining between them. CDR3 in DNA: TGTGCCAGCAGTCAGGACAGAGGAAGGGACGAGCAGTACTTC. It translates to CASSQDRGRDEQYF.

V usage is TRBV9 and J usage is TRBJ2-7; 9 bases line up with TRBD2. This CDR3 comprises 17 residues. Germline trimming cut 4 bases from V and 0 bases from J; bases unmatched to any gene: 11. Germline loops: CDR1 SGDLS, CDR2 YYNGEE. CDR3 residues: CASSPAGNSGSSYEQYF. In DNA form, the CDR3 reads TGTGCCAGCAGCCCCGCAGGTAATAGCGGGAGCTCCTACGAGCAGTACTTC.

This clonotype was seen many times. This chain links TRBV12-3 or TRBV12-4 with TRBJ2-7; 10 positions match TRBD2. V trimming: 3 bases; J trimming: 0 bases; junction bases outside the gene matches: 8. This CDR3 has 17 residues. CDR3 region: CASSFGTSGTRSYEQYF. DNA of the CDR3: TGTGCCAGCAGTTTTGGTACTAGCGGGACCCGCTCCTACGAGCAGTACTTC.

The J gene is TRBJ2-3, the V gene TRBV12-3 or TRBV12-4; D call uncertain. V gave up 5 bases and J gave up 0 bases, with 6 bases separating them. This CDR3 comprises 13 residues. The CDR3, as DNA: TGTGCCAGCAGTGCACAAAGCACAGATACGCAGTATTTT. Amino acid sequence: CASSAQSTDTQYF.

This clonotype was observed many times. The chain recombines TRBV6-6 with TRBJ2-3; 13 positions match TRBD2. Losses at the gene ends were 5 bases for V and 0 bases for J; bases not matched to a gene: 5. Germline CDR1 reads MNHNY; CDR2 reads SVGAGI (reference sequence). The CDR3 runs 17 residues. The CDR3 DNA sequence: TGTGCCAGCAGTCAGACTAGCGGGAGGCCCAGCACAGATACGCAGTATTTT. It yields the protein CASSQTSGRPSTDTQYF.

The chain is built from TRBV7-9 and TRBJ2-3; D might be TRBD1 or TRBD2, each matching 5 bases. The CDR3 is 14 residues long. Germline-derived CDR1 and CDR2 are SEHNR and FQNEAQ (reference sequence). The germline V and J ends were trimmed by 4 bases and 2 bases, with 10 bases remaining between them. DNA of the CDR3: TGTGCCAGCAGCTCCGGGACCATCACAGATACGCAGTATTTT. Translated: CASSSGTITDTQYF.

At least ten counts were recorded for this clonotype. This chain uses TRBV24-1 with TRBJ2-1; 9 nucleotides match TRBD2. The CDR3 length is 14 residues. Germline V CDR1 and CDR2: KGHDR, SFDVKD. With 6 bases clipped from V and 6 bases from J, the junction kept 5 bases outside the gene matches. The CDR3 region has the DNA TGTGCCACCAGTTTAGCGGGAGTGGGCAATGAGCAGTTCTTC. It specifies CATSLAGVGNEQFF.

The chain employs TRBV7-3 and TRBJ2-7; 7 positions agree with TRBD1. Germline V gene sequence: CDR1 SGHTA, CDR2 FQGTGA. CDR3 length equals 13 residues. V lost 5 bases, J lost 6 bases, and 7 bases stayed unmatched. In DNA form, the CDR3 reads TGTGCCAGCAGCCAAGAACAGGGGCGCGAGCAGTACTTC. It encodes CASSQEQGREQYF.

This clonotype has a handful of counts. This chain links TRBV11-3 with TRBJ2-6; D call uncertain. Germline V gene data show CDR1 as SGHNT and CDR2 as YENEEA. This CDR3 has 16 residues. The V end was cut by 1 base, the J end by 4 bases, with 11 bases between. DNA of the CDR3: TGTGCCAGCAGCTTAGTAAGCACAGTCGGGGCCAACGTCCTGACTTTC. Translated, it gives CASSLVSTVGANVLTF.

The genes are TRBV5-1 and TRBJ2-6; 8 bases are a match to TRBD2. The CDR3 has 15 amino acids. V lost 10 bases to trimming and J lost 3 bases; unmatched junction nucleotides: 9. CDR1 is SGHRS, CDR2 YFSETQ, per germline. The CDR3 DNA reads TGCGCCGGGCCGGGGGGGGTTAATGGGGCCAACGTCCTGACTTTC. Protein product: CAGPGGVNGANVLTF.

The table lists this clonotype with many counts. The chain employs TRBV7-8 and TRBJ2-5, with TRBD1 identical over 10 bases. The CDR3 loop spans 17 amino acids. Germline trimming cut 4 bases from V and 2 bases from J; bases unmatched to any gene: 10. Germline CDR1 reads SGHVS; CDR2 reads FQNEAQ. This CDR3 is CASSYPDRGGPQETQYF. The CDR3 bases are TGTGCCAGCAGCTATCCGGACAGGGGGGGACCACAAGAGACCCAGTACTTC.

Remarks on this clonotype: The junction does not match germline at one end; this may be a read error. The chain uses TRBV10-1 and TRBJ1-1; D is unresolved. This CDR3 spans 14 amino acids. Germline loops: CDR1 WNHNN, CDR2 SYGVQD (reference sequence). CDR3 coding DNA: TGTGCCAGCAGTGAAGCTATAAGGAACACTGAAGCTTTCTTT. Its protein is CASSEAIRNTEAFF.

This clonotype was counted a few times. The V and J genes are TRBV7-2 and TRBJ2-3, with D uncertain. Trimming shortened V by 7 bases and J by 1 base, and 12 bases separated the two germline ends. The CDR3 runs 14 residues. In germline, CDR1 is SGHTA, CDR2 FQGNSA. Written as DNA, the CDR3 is TGTGCCAGCAACCAGGACGGTGGCACAGATACGCAGTATTTT. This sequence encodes CASNQDGGTDTQYF.